Below are 21 T cell receptor beta chains sequenced from a single sample in a study of early T cells in non-severe SARS-CoV-2 infection. One entry per CDR3 protein, called by TCRdb with MiXCR from the 5' RACE reads. The repertoire holds tens of thousands of distinct CDR3 sequences, with around 13% as singletons. The sample comprised whole blood. Every receptor here comes from an adult who was a healthcare worker with PCR-confirmed SARS-CoV-2 infection or an uninfected control (not recorded which).

This clonotype is large (0.1 to 1%) by share. The V call is TRBV27, the J call TRBJ1-5; D is perhaps TRBD1 (6 bases). The CDR3 has 12 amino acids. Germline CDR1 MNHEY, CDR2 SMNVEV (reference sequence). V dropped 3 bases and J dropped 7 bases, with 7 bases sitting between them. This CDR3 is CASSFRGQPQHF. CDR3 nucleotides: TGTGCCAGCAGTTTCAGGGGCCAGCCCCAGCATTTT.

The chain joins TRBV7-9 to TRBJ2-7, with TRBD2 matching 12 bases. The CDR3 covers 16 residues. J gave up 2 bases and V 1 base, and 3 bases lay outside the gene matches. CDR1 is SEHNR, CDR2 FQNEAQ, per germline (reference sequence). CDR3 nucleotide sequence: TGTGCCAGCAGCTTAGGTTGGACTAGCGGGGCCTACGAGCAGTACTTC. This encodes CASSLGWTSGAYEQYF.

This clonotype was recorded many times. This chain connects TRBV7-3 to TRBJ2-1, with 7 bases identical to TRBD1. The CDR3 is 16 residues long. V lost 0 bases and J lost 0; bases outside the gene matches: 2. Germline CDR1 SGHTA, CDR2 FQGTGA. In DNA, the CDR3 is TGTGCCAGCAGCTTAACTTCAGGGGGCTCCTACAATGAGCAGTTCTTC. The encoded protein is CASSLTSGGSYNEQFF. The full variable domain, completed using reference TRBV7-3 and TRBJ2-1, is GAGVSQTPSNKVTEKGKYVELRCDPISGHTALYWYRQSLGQGPEFLIYFQGTGAADDSGLPNDRFFAVRPEGSVSTLKIQRTERGDSAVYLCASSLTSGGSYNEQFFGPGTRLTVL.

V and J are TRBV3-1 and TRBJ1-2; D possibly corresponds to TRBD1 (5 bases). Between the trimmed V and J ends, which lost 4 bases and 8 bases, there was a span of 23 bases. CDR1 and CDR2 from the germline V gene are LGHDT and YNNKEL (reference sequence). The CDR3 runs 16 residues. The CDR3 nucleotides are TGTGCCAGCAGCCCAAGAAGCGGGACTGCCTCTCTAGGCTACACCTTC. Its protein product is CASSPRSGTASLGYTF.

This clonotype was seen many times. The V call is TRBV11-2, the J call TRBJ2-3; D is possibly TRBD1 (5 bases). Germline V CDR1 and CDR2: SGHAT, FQNNGV. This CDR3 spans 14 amino acids. V lost 3 bases, J lost 1 base, and 8 bases lay in between. The CDR3, as DNA: TGTGCCAGCAGCTTCTCCAGGGGCACAGATACGCAGTATTTT. It codes for CASSFSRGTDTQYF.

In its sample, this clonotype was seen many times. The rearrangement uses TRBV2 and TRBJ1-2, with TRBD1 matching 8 bases. The CDR3 sequence is 13 residues long. Germline trimming cut 10 bases from V and 4 bases from J; bases unmatched to any gene: 8. CDR1 and CDR2 (germline): SNHLY, FYNNEI. As DNA, the CDR3 is TGTGCCAAAGGGACAGGTGACATCTATGGCTACACCTTC. Protein sequence: CAKGTGDIYGYTF.

At least ten counts were recorded for this clonotype. The chain couples TRBV10-3 to TRBJ1-6, with no clear D. V was trimmed by 6 bases and J by 10 bases, leaving 16 bases between them. This CDR3 is 14 amino acids long. Germline CDR1 ENHRY, CDR2 SYGVKD. CDR3 sequence (DNA): TGTGCCATCAGGCTCGACATCTCGCGATCACCCCTCCACTTT. This gives the protein CAIRLDISRSPLHF.

A few counts support this clonotype. The genes are TRBV6-1 and TRBJ2-2; D not certain. The CDR3 runs 13 residues. The germline V gene has CDR1 MNHNS and CDR2 SASEGT. Trimming pared 6 bases from V and 1 base from J, leaving 6 bases between. Written as DNA, the CDR3 is TGTGCCAGCAGGCCAGAGAACACCGGGGAGCTGTTTTTT. Translation: CASRPENTGELFF.

The rearrangement joins TRBV5-8 to TRBJ2-7; D may be TRBD1 (5 bases). The ends were cut back, 0 bases at V and 5 bases at J, with 15 bases in the middle. Germline V CDR1 and CDR2: SGHTS, YDEGEE. The CDR3 runs 15 residues. The CDR3, as DNA: TGTGCCAGCAGCTTGGGTCAGGGAAATCTGGACGAGCAGTACTTC. Its translation is CASSLGQGNLDEQYF.

The chain combines TRBV11-2 with TRBJ1-2; D remains unclear. The ends were cut back, 1 base at V and 9 bases at J, with 21 bases in the middle. Germline V gene data show CDR1 as SGHAT and CDR2 as FQNNGV. The CDR3 consists of 16 residues. The CDR3 sequence: CASSLALYGPLSSYTF. In DNA, the CDR3 is TGTGCCAGCAGCTTAGCTCTCTACGGGCCGCTGAGTAGCTACACCTTC.

The sample holds many counts of this clonotype. This sequence joins TRBV3-1 and TRBJ2-1, with no clear D. This CDR3 region has 13 residues. V was trimmed by 0 bases and J by 9 bases, leaving 9 bases between them. Per germline, CDR1 LGHDT and CDR2 YNNKEL (reference sequence). This CDR3 is CASSQDHKGEQFF. CDR3 coding DNA: TGTGCCAGCAGCCAAGACCACAAGGGTGAGCAGTTCTTC.

This clonotype was detected a few times. The V call is TRBV29-1, the J call TRBJ2-7, with TRBD1 matching over 9 bases. V was pared by 4 bases and J by 3 bases, with 4 bases of the junction left unmatched. CDR1 and CDR2 from the germline V gene are SQVTM and ANQGSEA. The CDR3 spans 13 residues. The CDR3 DNA reads as TGCAGCGTTGCGAAGGACAGGGGCTACGAGCAGTACTTC. Encoded protein: CSVAKDRGYEQYF.

CDR3 nucleotides: TGTGCCAGCAGTCCCCAGGGGGTAGGCACCGGGGAGCTGTTTTTT. This translates into CASSPQGVGTGELFF. J is TRBJ2-2 and V is TRBV6-5, with TRBD1 matching 7 bases. From germline, CDR1 is MNHEY and CDR2 SVGAGI. With 5 bases clipped from V and 4 bases from J, the junction kept 7 bases outside the gene matches. The CDR3 runs 15 residues.

This clonotype was detected only a few times. The rearrangement joins TRBV28 to TRBJ1-1; TRBD1 aligns across 9 bases. The CDR3 loop spans 17 amino acids. CDR1 MDHEN and CDR2 SYDVKM come from the germline V gene. J lost 1 base, V lost 2 bases, and 8 bases had no gene match. The CDR3 loop is CASSLVVGQGRNTEAFF. Written as DNA, the CDR3 is TGTGCCAGCAGTTTAGTGGTGGGACAGGGACGGAACACTGAAGCTTTCTTT.

The V and J genes are TRBV4-1 and TRBJ2-2, with TRBD1 identical over 8 bases. Per germline, CDR1 MGHRA and CDR2 YSYEKL. The CDR3 extends over 15 amino acids. Trimming at V came to 3 bases and at J to 5 bases, leaving 5 bases not matched to a gene. The CDR3 region is CASSQSGGETGELFF. The CDR3 nucleotides are TGCGCCAGCAGCCAGTCAGGGGGCGAGACCGGGGAGCTGTTTTTT.

The chain carries TRBV6-6 and TRBJ2-1; unclear D gene. Germline V gene data show CDR1 as MNHNY and CDR2 as SVGAGI (reference sequence). The V and J ends lost 0 bases and 8 bases respectively, with 5 bases between them. The CDR3 consists of 12 residues. This CDR3 reads CASSYSVDEQFF. In nucleotides, the CDR3 is TGTGCCAGCAGTTACTCAGTCGATGAGCAGTTCTTC.

The V gene is TRBV5-6, the J gene TRBJ1-6; no definite D call. CDR1 is SGHDT and CDR2 is YYEEEE in the germline V gene. Trimming left V 1 base short and J 8 bases short, with 10 bases between. CDR3 size: 14 residues. The CDR3 is CASSLWSPDSPLHF. DNA for the CDR3: TGTGCCAGCAGCTTGTGGTCACCAGATTCACCCCTCCACTTT.

There are a few counts of this clonotype. This sequence joins TRBV18 and TRBJ1-5; D is undetermined. V was clipped by 1 base and J by 3 bases, with 13 bases between them. The germline V gene has CDR1 KGHSH and CDR2 LQKENI. The CDR3 is 16 amino acids. CDR3 sequence: CASSPQAGRYNQPQHF. For the CDR3, the DNA is TGTGCCAGCTCACCACAGGCTGGTCGGTACAATCAGCCCCAGCATTTT.

This clonotype appeared a few times. This chain connects TRBV20-1 to TRBJ2-5; TRBD2 might be the D (6 bases). This CDR3 has 14 amino acids. V was trimmed by 0 bases and J by 2 bases, leaving 10 bases between them. Germline V lookup: CDR1 DFQATT, CDR2 SNEGSKA (reference sequence). Here the CDR3 reads CSAREGRTQETQYF. The DNA for the CDR3 is TGCAGTGCTAGAGAAGGGAGGACTCAAGAGACCCAGTACTTC.

The chain employs TRBV12-3 or TRBV12-4 and TRBJ1-6, with 7 bases lining up with TRBD1. V dropped 5 bases and J dropped 8; count of bases not matched to a gene: 15. This CDR3 is 17 amino acids long. CDR3 sequence: CASSDLGQLRVHSPLHF. DNA of the CDR3: TGTGCCAGCAGTGACCTGGGACAGCTGCGTGTTCATTCACCCCTCCACTTT.

On this clonotype: A much larger clone sits a single nucleotide away, making a read error possible. The rearrangement links TRBV19 to TRBJ1-6; the match to TRBD1 covers 7 bases. From germline, CDR1 is LNHDA and CDR2 SQIVND (reference sequence). This CDR3 is built from 15 residues. Unmatched junction bases numbered 10, after V lost 7 bases and J lost 7 bases. DNA for the CDR3: TGTGCCAGTAATATTCTCGCAGGGGGGAATTCACCCCTCCACTTT. Its translation is CASNILAGGNSPLHF.